A selection of T cell receptor beta chains follows, all from one sample in a study of shared clonotypes between healthy human individuals. Generated by immunoSEQ multiplex PCR, the TCRdb table keeps only in-frame clones and is missing some. The sample contains about 1,800,000 clones, around 96% of which appear only once. The sample consisted of naive CD8+ T cells sorted from blood. The receptor set was obtained from a man aged 18-30 years in good health. The CDR3 runs from the conserved cysteine through the conserved F or W. The D gene is left open where the match is weak. The size field is filled for only some rows; it gives once, few, many or a size class.

clone_size	v_call	j_call	d_call	cdr3_aa	cdr3_nt
.	TRBV27	TRBJ2-1	TRBD2	CASSLSASGRYNEQFF	TGTGCCAGCAGTTTATCGGCTAGCGGGAGATACAATGAGCAGTTCTTC
once	TRBV30	TRBJ1-2	.	CAWSGDGNYGYTF	TGTGCCTGGAGTGGGGACGGTAACTATGGCTACACCTTC
.	TRBV30	TRBJ1-6	.	CAWSPQGSPLHF	TGTGCCTGGAGTCCGCAAGGGTCACCCCTCCACTTT
.	TRBV9	TRBJ2-7	TRBD2	CASSVGGEGYEQYF	TGTGCCAGCAGCGTGGGAGGGGAGGGCTACGAGCAGTACTTC
.	TRBV4-1	TRBJ2-1	TRBD1	CASSQDTGGYNEQFF	TGCGCCAGCAGCCAAGATACAGGGGGCTACAATGAGCAGTTCTTC
.	TRBV20-1	TRBJ2-2	.	CSAQAGELFF	TGCAGTGCCCAAGCCGGGGAGCTGTTTTTT
.	TRBV5-1	TRBJ2-1	.	CASSPGSGTSSYNEQFF	TGCGCCAGCAGCCCCGGTTCAGGGACAAGCTCCTACAATGAGCAGTTCTTC
.	TRBV7-6	TRBJ2-7	.	CASSPRLVDYEQYF	TGTGCCAGCAGCCCTAGGTTGGTCGACTACGAGCAGTACTTC
.	TRBV7-9	TRBJ2-1	TRBD2	CASSSGLASDEQFF	TGTGCCAGCAGCTCGGGACTAGCGAGCGATGAGCAGTTCTTC
.	TRBV4-3	TRBJ2-3	.	CASSGPGADTQYF	TGCGCCAGCAGCGGGCCAGGGGCAGATACGCAGTATTTT
.	TRBV7-9	TRBJ2-2	TRBD2	CASSYLTSGVNTGELFF	TGTGCCAGCAGCTACCTAACTAGCGGGGTTAACACCGGGGAGCTGTTTTTT
.	TRBV19	TRBJ1-5	.	CASNPRPAGSNQPQHF	TGTGCCAGTAACCCTCGGCCGGCAGGGTCCAATCAGCCCCAGCATTTT
.	TRBV28	TRBJ2-7	.	CASSFPRAGSYEQYF	TGTGCCAGCAGTTTTCCCAGGGCAGGATCCTACGAGCAGTACTTC
once	TRBV30	TRBJ1-5	.	CAWSKQGGNQPQHF	TGTGCCTGGAGTAAACAGGGAGGCAATCAGCCCCAGCATTTT
.	TRBV7-6	TRBJ1-5	TRBD1	CASSSRTGPYSNQPQHF	TGTGCCAGCAGCTCACGGACAGGGCCGTATAGCAATCAGCCCCAGCATTTT
.	TRBV15	TRBJ2-5	TRBD2	CATSRDPSGGQETQYF	TGTGCCACCAGCAGAGATCCCTCGGGAGGTCAAGAGACCCAGTACTTC
once	TRBV6-5	TRBJ2-7	.	CASSYLEVQYF	TGTGCCAGCAGTTACTTAGAGGTGCAGTACTTC
.	TRBV30	TRBJ2-7	.	CAWSVGLAYEQYF	TGTGCCTGGAGTGTAGGGCTCGCCTACGAGCAGTACTTC
.	TRBV19	TRBJ1-5	.	CASSIWGARNQPQHF	TGTGCCAGTAGTATATGGGGGGCGCGTAATCAGCCCCAGCATTTT
.	TRBV6-5	TRBJ1-1	.	CASSSREHTEAFF	TGTGCCAGCAGCTCCAGGGAGCACACTGAAGCTTTCTTT
.	TRBV6-6	TRBJ2-7	.	CASSRRPGFIHGQYF	TGTGCCAGCAGTCGTCGTCCAGGGTTCATACACGGGCAGTACTTC
.	TRBV2	TRBJ2-3	TRBD2	CASSAYSAGGPGSTDTQYF	TGTGCCAGCAGTGCCTATTCAGCGGGAGGCCCGGGGAGCACAGATACGCAGTATTTT
.	TRBV5-1	TRBJ1-4	TRBD1	CASSLGDSNEKLFF	TGCGCCAGCAGCTTAGGGGACAGTAATGAAAAACTGTTTTTT
once	TRBV9	TRBJ1-1	TRBD1	CASSTTGGRTEAFF	TGTGCCAGCAGTACAACAGGGGGCCGCACTGAAGCTTTCTTT
.	TRBV4-3	TRBJ2-1	.	CASSQDASYNEQFF	TGCGCCAGCAGCCAAGATGCTAGCTACAATGAGCAGTTCTTC
.	TRBV7-9	TRBJ2-7	.	CASSLGSSEQYF	TGTGCCAGCAGCTTGGGAAGTTCCGAGCAGTACTTC
.	TRBV11-2	TRBJ1-2	TRBD1	CASSAQGYGYTF	TGTGCCAGCAGCGCACAGGGGTATGGCTACACCTTC
.	TRBV5-6	TRBJ1-2	.	CASSLEFSGVGDGYTF	TGTGCCAGCAGCTTGGAGTTTAGTGGGGTTGGAGATGGCTACACCTTC
once	TRBV19	TRBJ2-1	.	CASSHNEQFF	TGTGCCAGTAGTCACAATGAGCAGTTCTTC
once	TRBV11-1	TRBJ2-7	TRBD1	CASSHGQGFYEQYF	TGTGCCAGCAGCCACGGACAGGGGTTCTACGAGCAGTACTTC
.	TRBV4-1	TRBJ1-1	.	CASSQSGVPGPNTEAFF	TGCGCCAGCAGCCAATCGGGCGTCCCGGGACCAAACACTGAAGCTTTCTTT